This record looks at one TCR beta chain sequence and its context. This table comes from immunoSEQ multiplex PCR, and its TCRdb copy is limited to in-frame clones, with some not included. Among approximately 220,000 clones listed, 75% to 90% were seen once. V gave up 4 bases and J gave up 6 bases; unmatched junction bases: 9. Germline V gene sequence: CDR1 SGDLS, CDR2 YYNGEE. CDR3 length equals 14 residues. The entry originates in a study of blood T cell repertoires in COVID-19. The V gene is TRBV9, the J gene TRBJ1-1; 7 bases map to TRBD1. This sequence was found in a man aged 25-40 years who had recovered from COVID-19. The sequenced sample consisted of PBMCs or T cells enriched from blood (not recorded which). The CDR3 coding sequence is TGTGCCAGCAGCATGGGACAGAACAGTCCTGAAGCTTTCTTT. It codes for CASSMGQNSPEAFF.